These 7 T cell receptor beta chains were all obtained from the same sample, sequenced in a study of T cell changes during pregnancy in multiple sclerosis. Profiled with immunoSEQ multiplex PCR; TCRdb holds only in-frame clones, not every one. The data contain about 40,000 clones, roughly nine tenths of them singletons. The input for sequencing was CD4+ T cells from peripheral blood mononuclear cells, taken in the first trimester of pregnancy. These receptors all come from a female donor with multiple sclerosis, enrolled in a pregnancy study.

This clone was picked up a small number of times. The genes are TRBV29-1 and TRBJ1-4; D is uncertain. The germline V gene has CDR1 SQVTM and CDR2 ANQGSEA. V was cut by 7 bases and J by 7 bases, with 10 bases left in between. The CDR3 runs 11 residues. The CDR3 sequence is CSGVGGEKLFF. As DNA, the CDR3 is TGCAGCGGGGTTGGAGGTGAAAAACTGTTTTTT.

V usage is TRBV6-6 and J usage is TRBJ1-1; perhaps TRBD1 as D (6 bases). This CDR3 contains 13 residues. V was trimmed by 6 bases and J by 3 bases, leaving 11 bases between them. CDR1 and CDR2 from the germline V gene are MNHNY and SVGAGI (reference sequence). CDR3 loop: CASRDSGDTEAFF. In nucleotides, the CDR3 is TGTGCCAGCAGAGACTCAGGGGACACTGAAGCTTTCTTT.

This sequence joins TRBV10-2 and TRBJ1-2; D not certain. Per the germline V gene, CDR1 is WSHSY and CDR2 is SAAADI. The V gene lost 4 bases and the J gene lost 8 bases, with 8 bases spanning the gap. The length of the CDR3 is 11 residues. CDR3 loop: CASSGAGGYTF. The CDR3 coding sequence is TGCGCCAGCAGTGGGGCCGGAGGCTACACCTTC.

CDR3 residues: CASSPVGRRSGGRAFF. CDR3 in DNA: TGTGCCAGCAGCCCCGTGGGCAGGAGGTCGGGAGGTAGAGCTTTCTTT. The chain carries TRBV7-2 and TRBJ1-1; no clear D gene. This CDR3 has 16 amino acids. The germline gives CDR1 SGHTA, CDR2 FQGNSA. V shed 5 bases and J shed 10 bases, with 26 bases lying between them.

V gene TRBV4-2 combines with J gene TRBJ1-1; no clear D. Germline lookup yields CDR1 LGHNA and CDR2 YNFKEQ. V lost 8 bases, J lost 1 base, and 8 bases lay in between. The CDR3 has 12 residues. The CDR3 DNA reads as TGTGCCAGCGAGGGTGAGAACACTGAAGCTTTCTTT. Translated, it gives CASEGENTEAFF.

The gene calls are TRBV5-1 and TRBJ2-3; 10 bases match TRBD2. V shed 3 bases, J shed 2 bases, and the junction held 3 bases outside the gene matches. The length of the CDR3 is 15 residues. The germline V gene encodes CDR1 SGHRS and CDR2 YFSETQ. The CDR3 coding sequence is TGCGCCAGCAGCTCCCTAGCGGGAGTCACAGATACGCAGTATTTT. It encodes CASSSLAGVTDTQYF.

Concerning this clone itself: Other nucleotide sequences in the sample specify the same CDR3. The V call is TRBV6-5, the J call TRBJ2-3; D is undetermined. The CDR3 totals 15 residues. V was clipped by 0 bases and J by 2 bases, with 9 bases between them. Germline CDR1 MNHEY, CDR2 SVGAGI. The CDR3 loop reads CASSYSGRYTDTQYF. CDR3 nucleotide sequence: TGTGCCAGCAGTTACTCGGGCCGGTACACAGATACGCAGTATTTT.